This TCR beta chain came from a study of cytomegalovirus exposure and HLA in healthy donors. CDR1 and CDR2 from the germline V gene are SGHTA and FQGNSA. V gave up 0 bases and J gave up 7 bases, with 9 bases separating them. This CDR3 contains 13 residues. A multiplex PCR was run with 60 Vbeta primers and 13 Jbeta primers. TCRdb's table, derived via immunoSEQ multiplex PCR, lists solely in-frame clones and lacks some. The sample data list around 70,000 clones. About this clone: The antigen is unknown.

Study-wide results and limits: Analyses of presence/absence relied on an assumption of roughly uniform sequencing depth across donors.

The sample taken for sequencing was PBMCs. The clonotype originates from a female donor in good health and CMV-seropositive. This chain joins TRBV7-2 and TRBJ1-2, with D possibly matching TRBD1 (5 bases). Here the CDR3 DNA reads TGTGCCAGCAGCTTAGCGAGGACAAGTGGCTACACCTTC. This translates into CASSLARTSGYTF.